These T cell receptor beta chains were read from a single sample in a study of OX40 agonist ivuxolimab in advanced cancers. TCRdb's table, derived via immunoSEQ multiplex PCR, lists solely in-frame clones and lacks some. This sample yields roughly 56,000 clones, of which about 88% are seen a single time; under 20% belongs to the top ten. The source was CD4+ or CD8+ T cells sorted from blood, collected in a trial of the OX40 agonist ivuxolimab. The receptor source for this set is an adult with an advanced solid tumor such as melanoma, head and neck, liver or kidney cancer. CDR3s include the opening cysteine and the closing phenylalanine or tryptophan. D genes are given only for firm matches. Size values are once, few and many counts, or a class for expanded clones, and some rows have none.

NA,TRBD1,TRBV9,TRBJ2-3,CASSWTGNADTQYF,TGTGCCAGCAGCTGGACAGGGAACGCAGATACGCAGTATTTT
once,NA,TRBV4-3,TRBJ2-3,CASSPSSAGNTDTQYF,TGCGCCAGCAGCCCATCATCAGCAGGGAACACAGATACGCAGTATTTT
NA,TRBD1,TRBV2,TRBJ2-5,CARQGWGETQYF,TGTGCCAGACAGGGGTGGGGGGAGACCCAGTACTTC
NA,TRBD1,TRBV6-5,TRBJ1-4,CASTDSGGNEKLFF,TGTGCCAGCACTGATTCAGGGGGGAATGAAAAACTGTTTTTT
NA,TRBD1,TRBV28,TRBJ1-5,CAIETGNQPQHF,TGTGCCATCGAGACAGGGAACCAGCCCCAGCATTTT
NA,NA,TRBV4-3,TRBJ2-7,CASSQEPVAASYEQYF,TGCGCCAGCAGCCAAGAACCCGTGGCGGCCTCCTACGAGCAGTACTTC
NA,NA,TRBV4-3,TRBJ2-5,CASSQDGAGEETQYF,TGCGCCAGCAGCCAAGATGGGGCAGGTGAAGAGACCCAGTACTTC
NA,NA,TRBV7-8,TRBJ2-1,CASSPNFLGLDNNEQFF,TGTGCCAGCAGCCCCAACTTTCTCGGGCTCGATAACAATGAGCAGTTCTTC
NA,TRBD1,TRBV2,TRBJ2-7,CATGQDGYEQYF,TGTGCCACCGGACAGGATGGCTACGAGCAGTACTTC
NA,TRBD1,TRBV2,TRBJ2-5,CASLGTEQETQYF,TGTGCCAGCCTCGGGACAGAGCAAGAGACCCAGTACTTC
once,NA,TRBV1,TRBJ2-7,CTSPWMANSYEQYF,TGCACCAGCCCTTGGATGGCTAACTCCTACGAGCAGTACTTC
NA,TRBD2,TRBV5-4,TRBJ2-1,CASAEGLAGGYYNEQFF,TGTGCCAGCGCCGAGGGACTAGCGGGAGGGTATTACAATGAGCAGTTCTTC
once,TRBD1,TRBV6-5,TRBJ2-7,CASSSGTGYEQYF,TGTGCCAGCAGTTCCGGGACAGGGTACGAGCAGTACTTC
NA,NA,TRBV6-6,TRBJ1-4,CASSYSISLLFF,TGTGCCAGCAGTTACTCGATATCCTTACTGTTTTTT
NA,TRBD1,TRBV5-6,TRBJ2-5,CASSWDRVETQYF,TGTGCCAGCAGCTGGGACAGGGTAGAGACCCAGTACTTC
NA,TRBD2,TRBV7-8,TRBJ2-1,CASSPFGAGGHYNEQFF,TGTGCCAGCAGCCCTTTCGGCGCGGGGGGACACTACAATGAGCAGTTCTTC
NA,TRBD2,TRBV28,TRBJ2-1,CASSLLGGSRSNEQFF,TGTGCCAGCAGTTTACTAGGCGGGAGTAGAAGCAATGAGCAGTTCTTC
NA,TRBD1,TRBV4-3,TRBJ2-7,CASSQGDRGPYEQYF,TGCGCCAGCAGCCAAGGGGACAGGGGACCCTACGAGCAGTACTTC
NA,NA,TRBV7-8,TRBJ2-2,CASSLSTGGHPGELFF,TGTGCCAGCAGCCTTAGTACCGGGGGTCATCCCGGGGAGCTGTTTTTT
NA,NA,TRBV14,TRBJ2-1,CASSQDPGEQFF,TGTGCCAGCAGCCAAGATCCAGGGGAGCAGTTCTTC
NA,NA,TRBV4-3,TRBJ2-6,CASSQERHLPSGANVLTF,TGCGCCAGCAGCCAAGAGAGGCACCTCCCCTCTGGGGCCAACGTCCTGACTTTC
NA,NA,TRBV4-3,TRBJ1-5,CASRPNRVDNQPQHF,TGCGCCAGCAGGCCGAACAGGGTTGACAATCAGCCCCAGCATTTT
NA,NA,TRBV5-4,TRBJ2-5,CASSAPEKETQYF,TGTGCCAGCAGCGCACCCGAAAAAGAGACCCAGTACTTC
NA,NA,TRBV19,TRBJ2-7,CASSETGSYEQYF,TGTGCCAGTAGCGAGACAGGATCCTACGAGCAGTACTTC
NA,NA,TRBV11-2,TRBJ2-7,CASSWGPGHEQYF,TGTGCCAGCAGCTGGGGCCCGGGGCACGAGCAGTACTTC
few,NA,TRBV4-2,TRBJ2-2,CASSQLEAGELFF,TGTGCCAGCAGCCAACTCGAGGCCGGGGAGCTGTTTTTT
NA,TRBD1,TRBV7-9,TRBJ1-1,CASREGATEAFF,TGTGCCAGCAGGGAGGGGGCGACTGAAGCTTTCTTT
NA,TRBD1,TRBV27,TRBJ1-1,CASSETGTGGMNTEAFF,TGTGCCAGCAGTGAAACCGGGACAGGGGGCATGAACACTGAAGCTTTCTTT